The clone carrying this T cell receptor (beta chain) was seen at least ten times. The antigen is not known. V was cut by 4 bases and J by 5 bases, with 11 bases left in between. Germline V gene sequence: CDR1 GTSNPN, CDR2 SVGIG (reference sequence). The CDR3 extends over 12 amino acids. Profiling relied on immunoSEQ multiplex PCR, and the TCRdb table lists in-frame clones only, not all of them. The sample counts nearly 25,000 clones, none seen once; the ten largest own approximately 4.8%. These data originate in a study of T cells after posttransplantation cyclophosphamide. Study-wide results and caveats: Recipient CMV seropositivity and CMV reactivation strongly tracked TRB clonality. Skin or GI-infiltrating T cells shared few TRB sequences with blood. Later post-transplant blood repertoires were often dominated by donor CD8+ memory clones.

This related bone marrow graft donor gave peripheral blood on the day of marrow donation. The V call is TRBV30, the J call TRBJ1-1; tentatively, D is TRBD1 (5 bases). The TCR sequence derives from a woman aged 50 to 65 in good health, CMV-negative, and a related stem cell transplant donor. The sequencing input was PBMCs. The CDR3 loop is CAWTGRGTEAFF. For the CDR3, the DNA is TGTGCCTGGACAGGGCGTGGGACTGAAGCTTTCTTT.